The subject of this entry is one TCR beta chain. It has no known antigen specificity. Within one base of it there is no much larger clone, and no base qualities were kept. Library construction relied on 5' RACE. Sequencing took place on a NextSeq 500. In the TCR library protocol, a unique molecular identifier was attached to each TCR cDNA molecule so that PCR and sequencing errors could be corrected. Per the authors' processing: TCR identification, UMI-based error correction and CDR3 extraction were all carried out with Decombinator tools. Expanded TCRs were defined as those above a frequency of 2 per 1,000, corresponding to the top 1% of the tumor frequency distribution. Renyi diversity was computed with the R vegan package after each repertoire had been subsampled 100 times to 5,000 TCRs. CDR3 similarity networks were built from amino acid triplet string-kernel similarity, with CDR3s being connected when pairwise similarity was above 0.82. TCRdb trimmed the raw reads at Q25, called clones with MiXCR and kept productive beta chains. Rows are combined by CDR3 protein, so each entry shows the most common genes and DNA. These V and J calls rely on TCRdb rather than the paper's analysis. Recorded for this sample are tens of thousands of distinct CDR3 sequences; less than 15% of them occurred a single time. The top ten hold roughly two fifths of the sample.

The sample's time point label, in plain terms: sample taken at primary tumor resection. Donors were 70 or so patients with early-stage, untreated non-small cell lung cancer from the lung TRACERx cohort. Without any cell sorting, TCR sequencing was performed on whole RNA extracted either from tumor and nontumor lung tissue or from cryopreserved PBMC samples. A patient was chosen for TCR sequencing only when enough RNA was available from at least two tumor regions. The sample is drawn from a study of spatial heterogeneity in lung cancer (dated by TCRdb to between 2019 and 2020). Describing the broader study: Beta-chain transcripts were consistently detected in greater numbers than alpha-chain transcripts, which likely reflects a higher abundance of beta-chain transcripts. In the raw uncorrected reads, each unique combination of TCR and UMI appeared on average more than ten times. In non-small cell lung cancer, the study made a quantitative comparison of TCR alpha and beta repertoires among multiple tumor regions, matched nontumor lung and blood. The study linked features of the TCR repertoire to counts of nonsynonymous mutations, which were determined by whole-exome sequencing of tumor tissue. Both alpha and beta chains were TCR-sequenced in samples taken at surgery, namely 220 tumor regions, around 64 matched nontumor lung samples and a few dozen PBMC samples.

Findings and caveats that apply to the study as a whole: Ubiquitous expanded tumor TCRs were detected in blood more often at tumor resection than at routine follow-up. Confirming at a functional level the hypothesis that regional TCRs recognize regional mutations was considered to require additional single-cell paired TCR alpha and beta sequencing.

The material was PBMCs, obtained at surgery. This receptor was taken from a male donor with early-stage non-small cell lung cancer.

CDR3 protein: CASSLAVGGAGNTIYF. The nucleotide sequence reads as follows: TGCGCCAGCAGCTTGGCCGTTGGAGGGGCTGGAAACACCATATATTTT. Recombination linked TRBV5-1 to TRBJ1-3; perhaps TRBD1 is the D gene, with 5 bases matching. The CDR3, from cysteine to phenylalanine, totals 16 residues. Only CDR3 DNA is held: 48 bases, read in frame from base 1. The germline V gene yields SGHRS for CDR1 and YFSETQ for CDR2. V loses 0 bases, J loses 2 bases, and the germline ends lie 12 bases apart.